These 18 T cell receptor beta chains originate from one sample sequenced in a study of T cells in Graves' hyperthyroidism and ophthalmopathy. The CDR3 regions of TCR beta were amplified from RNA transcripts. An initial round of RT-PCR targeting the TCR CDR3 relied on the HTBI primer set. One entry per CDR3 protein, called by TCRdb with MiXCR from the multiplex PCR reads. Among roughly 420,000 distinct CDR3 sequences listed, 12% to 15% were seen once. Sequencing input: blood. The receptors here all came from a woman under 30 with Graves' hyperthyroidism.

This clonotype showed up just a few times. This chain uses TRBV9 with TRBJ2-7; the D call may be TRBD1 or TRBD2 (5 bases each). The CDR3 covers 13 residues. V was clipped by 3 bases and J by 8 bases, with 15 bases between them. Germline CDR1 reads SGDLS; CDR2 reads YYNGEE. The DNA of the CDR3 is TGTGCCAGCAGCGCGGGACCACCCGAGAAGCAGTACTTC. Protein sequence: CASSAGPPEKQYF.

This clonotype was found many times. This chain's CDR3 is CASNRAMRETQYF. In DNA form, the CDR3 reads TGTGCCAGCAACAGGGCGATGCGGGAGACCCAGTACTTC. The chain has TRBV28 and TRBJ2-5, with D tentatively TRBD1 (6 bases). The CDR3 loop spans 13 amino acids. V lost 7 bases and J 5 bases, leaving 14 bases between the germline ends. Germline CDR1 reads MDHEN; CDR2 reads SYDVKM.

There are a few counts of this clonotype. This chain uses TRBV10-1 with TRBJ2-1, with D tentatively TRBD2 (6 bases). The CDR3 contains 11 residues. Germline CDR1 WNHNN, CDR2 SYGVQD (reference sequence). Between the trimmed V and J ends, which lost 11 bases and 11 bases, there was a span of 16 bases. CDR3 loop: CASLALNKQFF. The CDR3 DNA is TGCGCCTCGCTAGCGCTAAATAAGCAGTTCTTC.

This clonotype was seen at least ten times. The chain employs TRBV12-3 or TRBV12-4 and TRBJ2-7, with D tentatively TRBD2 (6 bases). Trimming shortened V by 9 bases and J by 3 bases, and 21 bases separated the two germline ends. The CDR3 runs to 15 residues. CDR3 coding DNA: TGTGCCAGTTCCTCACCGCTGACTAGGAACTACGAGCAGTACTTC. Translated: CASSSPLTRNYEQYF.

V gene TRBV6-1 combines with J gene TRBJ1-6; a possible D gene is TRBD1 (6 bases). Deletions cut 7 bases from V and 5 bases from J, with 15 bases between. The CDR3 totals 15 residues. Germline CDR1 and CDR2: MNHNS and SASEGT. The CDR3 bases are TGTGCCAGCAATCGGCCGGACAGACATAATTCACCCCTCCACTTT. Protein product: CASNRPDRHNSPLHF.

This clonotype has only a few counts. The chain has TRBV7-9 and TRBJ2-5; weak D call: TRBD2 (5 bases). Trimming shortened V by 4 bases and J by 2 bases, and 11 bases separated the two germline ends. Germline loops: CDR1 SEHNR, CDR2 FQNEAQ (reference sequence). This CDR3 comprises 14 residues. The CDR3 loop is CASSSPGKQETQYF. The DNA for the CDR3 is TGTGCCAGCAGCTCCCCGGGAAAACAAGAGACCCAGTACTTC.

This clonotype has ten or more counts. V gene TRBV5-5 combines with J gene TRBJ2-3; the D gene could be TRBD1 or TRBD2 (5 bases each). The V end was cut by 4 bases, the J end by 6 bases, with 12 bases between. Germline CDR1 SGHKS, CDR2 YYEKEE (reference sequence). CDR3 size: 13 residues. The CDR3 DNA follows: TGTGCCAGCAGCCGGCTCGGGACGGATACGCAGTATTTT. Residues: CASSRLGTDTQYF. Full variable domain (rest looked up from reference TRBV5-5 and TRBJ2-3): DAGVTQSPTHLIKTRGQQVTLRCSPISGHKSVSWYQQVLGQGPQFIFQYYEKEERGRGNFPDRFSARQFPNYSSELNVNALLLGDSALYLCASSRLGTDTQYFGPGTRLTVL.

In its sample, this clonotype was seen a few times. The V call is TRBV12-3 or TRBV12-4, the J call TRBJ2-1, with a tentative D call TRBD2 (5 bases). Trimming stripped 3 bases from V and 11 bases from J, with 17 bases between. The CDR3 extends over 14 amino acids. CDR3 bases: TGTGCCAGCAGTTTCAGCGGCGGGTTCGATAAGCAGTTCTTC. It specifies CASSFSGGFDKQFF.

The rearrangement links TRBV30 to TRBJ1-1; 7 nucleotides agree with TRBD1. CDR3 length: 13 residues. Unmatched junction bases numbered 6, after V lost 3 bases and J lost 5 bases. Germline lookup yields CDR1 GTSNPN and CDR2 SVGIG (reference sequence). DNA of the CDR3: TGTGCCTGGAGGGAGACAGGGATTACTGAAGCTTTCTTT. As protein: CAWRETGITEAFF.

The chain combines TRBV12-3 or TRBV12-4 with TRBJ2-1, with TRBD2 identical over 7 bases. The junction had 5 bases not matched to a gene; V was cut back by 7 bases and J by 5 bases. The CDR3 has 13 amino acids. The CDR3: CASNLAGDNEQFF. Written as DNA, the CDR3 is TGTGCCAGCAATCTGGCGGGAGACAATGAGCAGTTCTTC.

As to this clonotype: A read error may explain this, as a much larger clone is one base away. The genes are TRBV6-9 and TRBJ2-3, with D uncertain. The V end lost 4 bases, the J end lost 2 bases, and 16 bases lay between the germline ends. CDR3 length: 16 amino acids. Germline CDR1 is MNHGY and CDR2 is SVAAGI. The CDR3 protein is CASSSQLGRHTDTQYF. CDR3 nucleotides: TGTGCCAGCAGTTCGCAACTCGGACGGCACACAGATACGCAGTATTTT.

A word on this clonotype: Given a much more abundant clone one base away, this may be a read error. The chain combines TRBV5-1 with TRBJ1-6; unclear D gene. The CDR3 has 14 residues. Germline V gene sequence: CDR1 SGHRS, CDR2 YFSETQ. CDR3 DNA: TGCGCCAGCAGCTTGCAGGACTTGAATTCACCCCTCCGCTTT. This sequence encodes CASSLQDLNSPLRF.

Many counts were recorded for this clonotype. The chain uses TRBV10-3 and TRBJ2-7, with 7 nucleotides matching TRBD2. This CDR3 has 14 residues. V lost 10 bases and J lost 4; bases outside the gene matches: 13. Per the germline V gene, CDR1 is ENHRY and CDR2 is SYGVKD. DNA of the CDR3: TGTGCCACCGCTAGCGGCTCAAACAATTACGAGCAGTACTTC. Translating it yields CATASGSNNYEQYF.

This clonotype was observed a handful of times. The chain uses TRBV9 and TRBJ1-5; D gene uncertain. Germline lookup yields CDR1 SGDLS and CDR2 YYNGEE. This CDR3 spans 15 amino acids. V lost 4 bases, J lost 2 bases, and 13 bases lay in between. The CDR3 DNA follows: TGTGCCAGCAGCTCAGGCCCCCGGGGCAATCAGCCCCAGCATTTT. It codes for CASSSGPRGNQPQHF.

This clonotype was seen repeatedly, ten times or more. The chain employs TRBV11-2 and TRBJ2-7, with D uncertain. CDR1 and CDR2 from the germline V gene are SGHAT and FQNNGV. CDR3 length equals 12 residues. V gave up 3 bases and J gave up 0 bases, with 3 bases separating them. For the CDR3, the DNA is TGTGCCAGCAGCTTCAGCTCCTACGAGCAGTACTTC. It yields the protein CASSFSSYEQYF.

Only a few counts were recorded for this clonotype. The genes are TRBV6-1 and TRBJ1-5, with 9 bases that match TRBD1. J was trimmed by 4 bases and V by 0 bases; bases with no gene match: 13. CDR3 length equals 19 residues. Germline V lookup: CDR1 MNHNS, CDR2 SASEGT. CDR3 sequence: CASSEAWGTGSLLNQPQHF. CDR3 sequence (DNA): TGTGCCAGCAGTGAAGCTTGGGGGACAGGGTCTCTTCTAAATCAGCCCCAGCATTTT.

This clonotype was observed many times. The CDR3 spells CASSPSSNQPQHF. Here the CDR3 DNA reads TGTGCCAGCAGCCCATCCAGCAATCAGCCCCAGCATTTT. V gene TRBV11-2 combines with J gene TRBJ1-5; D is unresolved. Germline CDR1 and CDR2: SGHAT and FQNNGV. V was cut by 5 bases and J by 1 base, with 6 bases left in between. The CDR3 extends over 13 amino acids.

This clonotype was observed at least ten times. The chain has TRBV29-1 and TRBJ1-2; 7 bases line up with TRBD1. After removal of 3 bases from V and 5 bases from J, the junction contained 9 bases not matched to a gene. Germline V lookup: CDR1 SQVTM, CDR2 ANQGSEA. The CDR3 has 14 residues. DNA for the CDR3: TGCAGCGTTGATACCCGGGACAGACTTTATGGCTACACCTTC. Translating gives CSVDTRDRLYGYTF.